At least ten counts were recorded for the clone carrying this T cell receptor (beta chain). Its antigen is unidentified. These data originate in a study of blood T cells in healthy people across ages. Study observations and caveats: Greater diversity and more naive CD4+ cells were seen in long-lived donors than in aged donors. While age rose, TCR beta diversity per million T cells dropped in a roughly linear way.

The CDR3 covers 13 residues. Germline assignment: CDR1 SGHDN and CDR2 FVKESK. The germline V and J ends were trimmed by 4 bases and 3 bases, with 9 bases remaining between them. Primers used in a second PCR of about 6 to 12 cycles were a sample-barcoded 5' primer and a J-beta primer mix. MiXCR, applied by TCRdb to the 5' RACE reads, yields one record per CDR3 protein. The sample has approximately 960,000 distinct CDR3 sequences, approximately 32% seen once. This same sample was also taken into another study, of T cells of mothers and their children. That source notes: Random nucleotides (2-4) and sample barcodes were added by the M1S primer used in the second PCR.

The chain uses TRBV14 and TRBJ2-5, with D possibly TRBD2 on 6 matching bases. The sequence was obtained from a woman in her thirties or forties in good health. The sequenced sample consisted of blood. The CDR3 spells CASSRDLKETQYF. The CDR3 DNA is TGTGCCAGCAGCCGGGACTTGAAAGAGACCCAGTACTTC.